This TCR beta chain was identified during a study of OX40 agonist ivuxolimab in advanced cancers. Overall study: At 0.01 to 10 mg/kg, ivuxolimab was administered intravenously to patients every 2 weeks. Recorded diagnoses for dose-escalation patients were hepatocellular carcinoma, melanoma, renal cell or head and neck cancer.

CDR3 length: 12 amino acids. The germline V gene encodes CDR1 SNHLY and CDR2 FYNNEI. V was clipped by 9 bases and J by 7 bases, with 13 bases between them. Sequencing used immunoSEQ multiplex PCR; TCRdb keeps in-frame clones, though not all of them. This sample yields fewer than 60,000 clones, of which approximately 86% are seen a single time; about 3.7% belongs to the top ten. This clonotype originated in an adult with an advanced solid tumor such as melanoma, head and neck, liver or kidney cancer. Here the sequenced sample was CD4+ or CD8+ T cells sorted from blood, taken in a trial of the OX40 agonist ivuxolimab. This chain connects TRBV2 to TRBJ2-1; the D gene is possibly TRBD1 (5 bases). As DNA, the CDR3 is TGTGCCAGAGGGGAACCTAGGAATGAGCAGTTCTTC. This gives the protein CARGEPRNEQFF.